Only a few counts were recorded for the clone carrying this T cell receptor beta chain. The antigen is unknown. Semi-nested PCR with Nested Universal Primer A followed constant-region reverse priming of full-length variable regions. TCRdb itself ran the 5' RACE reads through MiXCR, one entry per CDR3 protein. The sample lists 50,000 to 65,000 distinct CDR3 sequences; roughly 20% were seen once. Findings and caveats of the study: The larger cohort examined one V-J beta rearrangement, not whole repertoires. Greatest tumor Treg TCR overlap was with tumor naive CD4+ cells.

The CDR3 consists of 16 residues. CDR1 and CDR2 from the germline V gene are MNHNS and SASEGT. V was shortened by 2 bases and J by 0 bases, with 11 bases between the two germline ends. The sorted Tregs were CD4+CD25+CD127-/low cells. The receptor's source is a female donor with breast cancer. This rearrangement joins TRBV6-1 to TRBJ1-5; no reliable D call. Sequencing used tumor-infiltrating Tregs sorted from the breast tumor. CDR3 coding DNA: TGTGCCAGCAGTGAAAGTTTAGGGTATAGCAATCAGCCCCAGCATTTT. Translated: CASSESLGYSNQPQHF.